One sample yielded the 20 T cell receptor beta chains listed below, sequenced in a study of blood T cells in healthy people across ages. PCR was performed a second time for 7 to 11 cycles using a sample-barcoded 5' primer and a J-beta primer mix. Each CDR3 protein gets one entry after TCRdb re-called the 5' RACE reads with MiXCR. The table records some 800,000 distinct CDR3 sequences, about 42% of them present only once. The sample taken for sequencing was blood. These receptor sequences come from a man in his sixties in good health.

The CDR3 here is CSAREGVWGSINYGYTF. CDR3 nucleotides: TGCAGTGCTAGGGAGGGGGTTTGGGGGAGTATAAACTATGGCTACACCTTC. This chain connects TRBV20-1 to TRBJ1-2; a possible D gene is TRBD1 (6 bases). The CDR3 totals 17 residues. Looked up from germline, CDR1 is DFQATT and CDR2 is SNEGSKA (reference sequence). V was pared by 3 bases and J by 2 bases, with 22 bases between.

CDR3 in amino acids: CASSPRTGSSYNEQFF. The CDR3 nucleotides read TGTGCCAGCAGCCCACGGACAGGGAGCTCCTACAATGAGCAGTTCTTC. V is TRBV7-2 and J is TRBJ2-1, with TRBD1 matching over 8 bases. The CDR3 loop spans 16 amino acids. V shed 5 bases and J 0 bases; nucleotides not matched to a gene: 6. Germline lookup yields CDR1 SGHTA and CDR2 FQGNSA.

This clonotype has more than one count but fewer than ten. The V call is TRBV12-3 or TRBV12-4, the J call TRBJ2-7; tentative D call: TRBD2 (6 bases). The CDR3 contains 13 residues. V shed 4 bases and J shed 4 bases, with 11 bases lying between them. The CDR3 reads CASSSGLGYEQYF. The CDR3 DNA reads TGTGCCAGCAGTTCGGGACTTGGTTACGAGCAGTACTTC.

The V and J genes are TRBV7-3 and TRBJ2-3, with 8 bases lining up with TRBD1. Germline values: CDR1 SGHTA, CDR2 FQGTGA. The CDR3 has 15 residues. With 5 bases clipped from V and 6 bases from J, the junction kept 10 bases outside the gene matches. CDR3 sequence (DNA): TGTGCCAGCAGCCAACTCGGACAGGGCCTGGATACGCAGTATTTT. This translates into CASSQLGQGLDTQYF. The whole variable domain, remainder taken from reference TRBV7-3 and TRBJ2-3, is GAGVSQTPSNKVTEKGKYVELRCDPISGHTALYWYRQSLGQGPEFLIYFQGTGAADDSGLPNDRFFAVRPEGSVSTLKIQRTERGDSAVYLCASSQLGQGLDTQYFGPGTRLTVL.

This sequence joins TRBV20-1 and TRBJ2-2; D might be TRBD2 (6 bases). CDR3 length: 17 amino acids. The V end lost 4 bases, the J end lost 2 bases, and 20 bases lay between the germline ends. CDR1 is DFQATT and CDR2 is SNEGSKA in the germline V gene (reference sequence). CDR3 in amino acids: CSANGGGPDSNTGELFF. In DNA form, the CDR3 reads TGCAGTGCTAACGGAGGAGGGCCAGACTCCAACACCGGGGAGCTGTTTTTT.

CDR3 coding DNA: TGCAGTGCTTACAACCCGACAGGGGGCTTGAGGATTTGCACCTTC. Translated, it gives CSAYNPTGGLRICTF. V gene TRBV20-1 combines with J gene TRBJ1-2, with 10 nucleotides matching TRBD1. The CDR3 covers 15 residues. With V trimmed by 5 bases and J by 13 bases, 19 bases remained unmatched. CDR1 is DFQATT, CDR2 SNEGSKA, per germline (reference sequence).

This clonotype has just a few counts. J is TRBJ2-1 and V is TRBV5-1; possible D gene TRBD1, 6 bases. Trimming removed 6 bases at V and 8 bases at J, with 12 bases between. The CDR3 loop spans 12 amino acids. Per the germline V gene, CDR1 is SGHRS and CDR2 is YFSETQ. CDR3 bases: TGCGCCAGCACCCGTGGGGGCCATGAGCAGTTCTTC. Residues: CASTRGGHEQFF.

This clonotype was found a few times. The rearrangement joins TRBV6-1 to TRBJ2-7; D is undetermined. Germline V gene sequence: CDR1 MNHNS, CDR2 SASEGT. Trimming left V 5 bases short and J 1 base short, with 15 bases between. There are 15 residues in the CDR3. CDR3 nucleotide sequence: TGTGCCAGCAGTCCACGGACGCATCAATCCTACGAGCAGTACTTC. It translates to CASSPRTHQSYEQYF.

The chain couples TRBV27 to TRBJ2-1; D is undetermined. Germline V gene sequence: CDR1 MNHEY, CDR2 SMNVEV (reference sequence). Trimming pared 3 bases from V and 5 bases from J, leaving 11 bases between. The CDR3 length is 14 residues. The DNA of the CDR3 is TGTGCCAGCAGTTTCCCTGCCCCCCACAATGAGCAGTTCTTC. Translating it yields CASSFPAPHNEQFF.

This clonotype was seen only a few times. The V and J genes are TRBV5-8 and TRBJ2-5; 7 bases are shared with TRBD1. CDR3 size: 16 residues. V shed 4 bases and J 3 bases; nucleotides not matched to a gene: 12. The germline CDR1 and CDR2 sequences are SGHTS and YDEGEE. CDR3 nucleotide sequence: TGTGCCAGCAGCCCGTCGACAGGGTGGAAAAAAGAGACCCAGTACTTC. Protein sequence: CASSPSTGWKKETQYF. The full variable domain, rest sourced from reference TRBV5-8 and TRBJ2-5, is EAGVTQSPTHLIKTRGQQATLRCSPISGHTSVYWYQQALGLGLQFLLWYDEGEERNRGNFPPRFSGRQFPNYSSELNVNALELEDSALYLCASSPSTGWKKETQYFGPGTRLLVL.

The chain joins TRBV7-9 to TRBJ2-1; 11 nucleotides match TRBD2. Germline V gives CDR1 SEHNR, CDR2 FQNEAQ (reference sequence). This CDR3 contains 15 residues. Trimming at V came to 5 bases and at J to 10 bases, leaving 10 bases not matched to a gene. Written as DNA, the CDR3 is TGTGCCAGCAGCCCCACTAGCGGGGGACCCTTGGAGCAGTTCTTC. Translated, it gives CASSPTSGGPLEQFF.

This clonotype was seen only once. This chain links TRBV4-3 with TRBJ2-7, with 15 bases that match TRBD2. This CDR3 spans 18 amino acids. With 4 bases clipped from V and 7 bases from J, the junction kept 14 bases outside the gene matches. CDR1 and CDR2 (germline): LGHNA, YSLEER. CDR3 coding DNA: TGCGCCAGCAGCCGTACTGCCGGACTAGCGGGGGGGCTTGGAGAGCAGTACTTC. This translates into CASSRTAGLAGGLGEQYF.

The V call is TRBV21-1, the J call TRBJ2-5; the table gives TRBD2 as D, unverified against the DNA. The DNA end lines up better with TRBJ2-7; the J call may be wrong. TRBV21-1 is an annotated pseudogene. The CDR3 contains 13 residues. The CDR3 protein is CASSSRGGCEQYF. CDR3 nucleotide sequence: TGTGCCAGCAGCAGTCGGGGGGGATGCGAGCAGTACTTC.

This clonotype was detected only once. Its ends do not fully match the called genes, so a read error is possible. The V and J genes are TRBV5-1 and TRBJ2-5, with D possibly TRBD1 on 6 matching bases. Germline V lookup: CDR1 SGHRS, CDR2 YFSETQ. This CDR3 is 14 amino acids long. CDR3 in amino acids: CASGFGDTEETQYF. The CDR3 nucleotides are TGCGCCAGCGGCTTTGGGGACACCGAAGAGACCCAGTACTTC.

Remarks on this clonotype: One junction end disagrees with the germline gene, perhaps due to a read error. The chain is built from TRBV4-1 and TRBJ1-5, with D possibly matching TRBD1 (5 bases). The CDR3 runs 15 residues. Germline CDR1 is MGHRA and CDR2 is YSYEKL. The CDR3: CASNQEGRDNQPQHF. CDR3 nucleotides: TGCGCCAGCAACCAAGAGGGGAGGGACAATCAGCCCCAGCATTTT.

This clonotype was seen a handful of times. For the CDR3, the DNA is TGTGCCAGCAGCGTAGGAACAGGACAGGGGACCTACGAGCAGTACTTC. This encodes CASSVGTGQGTYEQYF. This rearrangement joins TRBV9 to TRBJ2-7; TRBD1 aligns across 9 bases. CDR1 and CDR2 from the germline V gene are SGDLS and YYNGEE. After removal of 0 bases from V and 2 bases from J, the junction contained 6 bases not matched to a gene. CDR3 length: 16 residues.

The chain links TRBV20-1 to TRBJ2-7; the match to TRBD2 covers 9 bases. Near its end, the DNA agrees better with TRBJ2-5, so the J call may be wrong. Germline values: CDR1 DFQATT, CDR2 SNEGSKA (reference sequence). CDR3 size: 16 residues. This CDR3 is CSAKVYSGGRQETQYF. The CDR3 DNA reads TGCAGTGCTAAGGTGTACAGCGGGGGGAGGCAAGAGACCCAGTACTTC.

This rearrangement joins TRBV11-3 to TRBJ2-3, with 7 bases matching TRBD2. Germline CDR1 is SGHNT and CDR2 is YENEEA. The CDR3 consists of 15 residues. V shed 5 bases, J shed 1 base, and the junction held 6 bases outside the gene matches. CDR3 nucleotide sequence: TGTGCCAGCAGCCAGAGGGCGGGGGGCACAGATACGCAGTATTTT. Its protein product is CASSQRAGGTDTQYF.

The V and J genes are TRBV4-3 and TRBJ2-1; the match to TRBD2 covers 10 bases. The CDR3 extends over 17 amino acids. The V segment lost 0 bases and the J segment 8 bases; nucleotides outside the gene matches: 10. Germline-derived CDR1 and CDR2 are LGHNA and YSLEER. CDR3 nucleotides: TGCGCCAGCAGCCAAGATCATAAGCGGGGGGGCTGGGATGAGCAGTTCTTC. It specifies CASSQDHKRGGWDEQFF.

In this sample, this clonotype turned up a few times. The chain links TRBV6-2 or TRBV6-3 to TRBJ2-7; TRBD2 might be the D (6 bases). The CDR3 length is 12 residues. The germline V gene encodes CDR1 MNHEY and CDR2 SVGEGT. V was cut by 6 bases and J by 3 bases, with 9 bases left in between. The CDR3 protein is CASRKGLYEQYF. The CDR3 DNA reads TGTGCCAGCAGAAAGGGACTCTACGAGCAGTACTTC.